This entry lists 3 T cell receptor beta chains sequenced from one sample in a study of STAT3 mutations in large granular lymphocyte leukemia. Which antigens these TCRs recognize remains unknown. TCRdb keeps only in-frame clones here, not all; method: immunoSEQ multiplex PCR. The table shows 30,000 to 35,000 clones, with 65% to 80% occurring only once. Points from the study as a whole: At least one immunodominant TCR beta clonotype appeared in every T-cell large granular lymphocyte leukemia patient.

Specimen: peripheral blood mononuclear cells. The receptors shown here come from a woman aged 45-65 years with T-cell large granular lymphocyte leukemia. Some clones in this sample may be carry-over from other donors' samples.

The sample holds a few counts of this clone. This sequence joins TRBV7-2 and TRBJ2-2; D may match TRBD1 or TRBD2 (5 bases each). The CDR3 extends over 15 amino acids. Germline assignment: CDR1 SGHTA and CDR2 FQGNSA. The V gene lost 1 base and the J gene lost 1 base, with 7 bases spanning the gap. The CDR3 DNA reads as TGTGCCAGCAGCTTAGGGGGGATGAACACCGGGGAGCTGTTTTTT. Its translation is CASSLGGMNTGELFF.

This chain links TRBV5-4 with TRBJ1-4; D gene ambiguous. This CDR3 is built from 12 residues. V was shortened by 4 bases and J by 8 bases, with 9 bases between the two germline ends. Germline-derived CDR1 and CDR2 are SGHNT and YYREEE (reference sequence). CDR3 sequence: CASSTPGEKLFF. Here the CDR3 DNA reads TGTGCCAGCAGCACTCCGGGGGAAAAACTGTTTTTT.

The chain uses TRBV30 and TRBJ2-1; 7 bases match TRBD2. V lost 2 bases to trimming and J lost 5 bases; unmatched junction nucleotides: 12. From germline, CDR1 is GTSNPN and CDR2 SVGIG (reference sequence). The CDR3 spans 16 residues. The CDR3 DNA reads TGTGCCTGGAGTCCCCGGGGGAGGGTGTTGGACAATGAGCAGTTCTTC. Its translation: CAWSPRGRVLDNEQFF.